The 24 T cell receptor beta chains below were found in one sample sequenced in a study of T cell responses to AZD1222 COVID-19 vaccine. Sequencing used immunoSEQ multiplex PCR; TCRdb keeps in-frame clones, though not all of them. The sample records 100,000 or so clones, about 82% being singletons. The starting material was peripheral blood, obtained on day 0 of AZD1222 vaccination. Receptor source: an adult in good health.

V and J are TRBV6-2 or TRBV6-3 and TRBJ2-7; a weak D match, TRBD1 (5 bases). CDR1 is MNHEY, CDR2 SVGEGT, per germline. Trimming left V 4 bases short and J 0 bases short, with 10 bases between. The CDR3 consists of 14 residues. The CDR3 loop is CASSSMTDSYEQYF. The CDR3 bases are TGTGCCAGCAGTTCAATGACAGACTCCTACGAGCAGTACTTC.

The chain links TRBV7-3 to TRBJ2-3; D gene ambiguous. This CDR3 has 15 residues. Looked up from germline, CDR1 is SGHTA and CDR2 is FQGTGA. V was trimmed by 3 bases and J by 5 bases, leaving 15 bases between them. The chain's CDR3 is CASSLFSTNRDTQYF. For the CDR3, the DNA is TGTGCCAGCAGCTTGTTTTCCACAAACCGAGATACGCAGTATTTT.

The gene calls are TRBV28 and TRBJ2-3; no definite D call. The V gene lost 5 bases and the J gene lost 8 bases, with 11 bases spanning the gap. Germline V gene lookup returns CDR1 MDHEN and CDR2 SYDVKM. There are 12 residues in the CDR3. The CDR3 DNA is TGTGCCAGCAGTATTTGGGATGGTACGCAGTATTTT. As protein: CASSIWDGTQYF.

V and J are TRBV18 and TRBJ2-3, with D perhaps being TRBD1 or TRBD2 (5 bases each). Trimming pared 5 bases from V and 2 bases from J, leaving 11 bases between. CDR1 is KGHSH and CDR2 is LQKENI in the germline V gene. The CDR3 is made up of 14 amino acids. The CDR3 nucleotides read TGTGCCAGCTCATCTGGGGGAAACACAGATACGCAGTATTTT. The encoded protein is CASSSGGNTDTQYF.

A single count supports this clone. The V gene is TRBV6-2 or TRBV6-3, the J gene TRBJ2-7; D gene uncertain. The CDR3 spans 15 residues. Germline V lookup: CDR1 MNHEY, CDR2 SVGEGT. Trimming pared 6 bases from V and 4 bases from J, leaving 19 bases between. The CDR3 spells CASSLREAIIYEQYF. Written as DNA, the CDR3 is TGTGCCAGCAGCCTCCGCGAGGCAATTATATACGAGCAGTACTTC.

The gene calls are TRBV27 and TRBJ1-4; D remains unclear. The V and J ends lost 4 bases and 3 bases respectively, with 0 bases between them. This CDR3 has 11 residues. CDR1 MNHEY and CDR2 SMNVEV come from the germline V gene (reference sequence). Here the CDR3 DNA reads TGTGCCAGCAGTTCTAATGAAAAACTGTTTTTT. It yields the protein CASSSNEKLFF.

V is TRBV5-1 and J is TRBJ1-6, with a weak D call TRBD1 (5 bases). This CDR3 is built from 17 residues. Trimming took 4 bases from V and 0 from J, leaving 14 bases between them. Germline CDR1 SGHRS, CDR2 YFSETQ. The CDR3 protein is CASSVQQASSYNSPLHF. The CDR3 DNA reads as TGCGCCAGCAGCGTCCAACAGGCGAGCTCCTATAATTCACCCCTCCACTTT.

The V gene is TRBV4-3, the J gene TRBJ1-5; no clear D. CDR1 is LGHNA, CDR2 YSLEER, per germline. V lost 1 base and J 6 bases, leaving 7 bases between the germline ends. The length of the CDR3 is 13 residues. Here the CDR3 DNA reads TGCGCCAGCAGCCAAGGGATTTCTCAGCCCCAGCATTTT. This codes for CASSQGISQPQHF.

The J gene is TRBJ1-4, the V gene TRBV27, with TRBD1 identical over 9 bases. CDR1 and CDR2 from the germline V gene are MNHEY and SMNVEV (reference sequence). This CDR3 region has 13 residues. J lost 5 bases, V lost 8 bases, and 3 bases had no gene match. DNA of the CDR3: TGTGCCAGCCGGGACAGGGAAAATGAAAAACTGTTTTTT. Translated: CASRDRENEKLFF.

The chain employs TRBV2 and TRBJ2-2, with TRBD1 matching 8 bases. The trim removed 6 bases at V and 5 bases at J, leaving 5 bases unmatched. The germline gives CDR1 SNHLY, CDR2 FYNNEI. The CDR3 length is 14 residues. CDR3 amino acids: CASSDRGWTGELFF. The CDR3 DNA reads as TGTGCCAGCAGCGACAGGGGTTGGACCGGGGAGCTGTTTTTT.

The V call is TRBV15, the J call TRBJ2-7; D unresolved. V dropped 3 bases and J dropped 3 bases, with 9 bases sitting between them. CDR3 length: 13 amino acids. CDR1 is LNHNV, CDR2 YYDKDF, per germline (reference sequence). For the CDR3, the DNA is TGTGCCACCAGCAGGGAACCACACTACGAGCAGTACTTC. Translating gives CATSREPHYEQYF. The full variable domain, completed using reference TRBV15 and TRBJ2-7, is DAMVIQNPRYQVTQFGKPVTLSCSQTLNHNVMYWYQQKSSQAPKLLFHYYDKDFNNEADTPDNFQSRRPNTSFCFLDIRSPGLGDTAMYLCATSREPHYEQYFGPGTRLTVT.

For the CDR3, the DNA is TGTGCCATCAGTGAGTCCCTAGCGGACTACGAGCAGTACTTC. It is translated as CAISESLADYEQYF. The chain couples TRBV10-3 to TRBJ2-7, with TRBD2 matching over 7 bases. V lost 0 bases and J lost 3; bases outside the gene matches: 2. The CDR3 runs to 14 residues. Germline assignment: CDR1 ENHRY and CDR2 SYGVKD.

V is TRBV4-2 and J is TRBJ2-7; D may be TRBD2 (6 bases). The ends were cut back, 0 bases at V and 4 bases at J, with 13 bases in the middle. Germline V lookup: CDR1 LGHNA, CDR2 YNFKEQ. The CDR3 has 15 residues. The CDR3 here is CASSQEPEGRYEQYF. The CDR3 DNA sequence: TGTGCCAGCAGCCAAGAGCCGGAGGGGAGATACGAGCAGTACTTC.

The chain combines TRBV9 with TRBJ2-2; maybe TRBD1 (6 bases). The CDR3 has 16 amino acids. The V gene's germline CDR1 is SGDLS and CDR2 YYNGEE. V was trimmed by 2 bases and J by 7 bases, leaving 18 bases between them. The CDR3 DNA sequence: TGTGCCAGCAGCGTCGGAAACCCAGGGGTGAGCGGGGAGCTGTTTTTT. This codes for CASSVGNPGVSGELFF. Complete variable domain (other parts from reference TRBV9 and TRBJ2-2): DSGVTQTPKHLITATGQRVTLRCSPRSGDLSVYWYQQSLDQGLQFLIQYYNGEERAKGNILERFSAQQFPDLHSELNLSSLELGDSALYFCASSVGNPGVSGELFFGEGSRLTVL.

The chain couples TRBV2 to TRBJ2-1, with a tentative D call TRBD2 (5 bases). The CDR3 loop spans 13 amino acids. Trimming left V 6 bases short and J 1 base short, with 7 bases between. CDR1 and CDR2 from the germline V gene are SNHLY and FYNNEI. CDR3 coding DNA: TGTGCCAGCAGACTAGGGTCCTACAATGAGCAGTTCTTC. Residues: CASRLGSYNEQFF.

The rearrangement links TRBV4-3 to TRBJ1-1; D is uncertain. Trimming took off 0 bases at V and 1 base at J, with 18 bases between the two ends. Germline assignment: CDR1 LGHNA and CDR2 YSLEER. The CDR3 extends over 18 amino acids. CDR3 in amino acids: CASSQDRAERSPNTEAFF. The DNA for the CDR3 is TGCGCCAGCAGCCAAGATCGGGCAGAGCGGTCCCCGAACACTGAAGCTTTCTTT.

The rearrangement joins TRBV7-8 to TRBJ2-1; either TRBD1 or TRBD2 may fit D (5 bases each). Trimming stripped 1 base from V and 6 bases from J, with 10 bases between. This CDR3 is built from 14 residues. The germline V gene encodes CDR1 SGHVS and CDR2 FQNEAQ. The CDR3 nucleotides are TGTGCCAGCAGCTTAGTGGGGGACCTCAATGAGCAGTTCTTC. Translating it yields CASSLVGDLNEQFF.

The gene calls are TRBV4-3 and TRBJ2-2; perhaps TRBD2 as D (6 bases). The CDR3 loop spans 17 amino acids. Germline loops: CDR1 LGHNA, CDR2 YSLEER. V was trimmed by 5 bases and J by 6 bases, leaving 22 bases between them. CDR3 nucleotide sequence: TGCGCCAGCAGCGTTTACACCGGGAGAGAGCTCGCCGGGGAGCTGTTTTTT. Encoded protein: CASSVYTGRELAGELFF.

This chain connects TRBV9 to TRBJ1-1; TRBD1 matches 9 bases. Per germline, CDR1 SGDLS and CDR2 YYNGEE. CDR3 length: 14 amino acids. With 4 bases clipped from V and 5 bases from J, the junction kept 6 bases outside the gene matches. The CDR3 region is CASSSRDRETEAFF. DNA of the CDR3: TGTGCCAGCAGCTCCCGGGACAGGGAGACTGAAGCTTTCTTT.

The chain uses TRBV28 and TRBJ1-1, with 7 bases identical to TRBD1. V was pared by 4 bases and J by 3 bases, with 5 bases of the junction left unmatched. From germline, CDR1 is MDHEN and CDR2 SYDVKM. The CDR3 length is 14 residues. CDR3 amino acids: CASSSPDRYTEAFF. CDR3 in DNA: TGTGCCAGCAGTTCACCGGACAGGTACACTGAAGCTTTCTTT.

The CDR3 region has the DNA TGTGCCAGCAGCTTTCGACAGGGGGCCCTTCATAATTCACCCCTCCACTTT. Amino acid sequence: CASSFRQGALHNSPLHF. The V and J genes are TRBV7-2 and TRBJ1-6, with 10 bases fitting TRBD1. Germline V gene data show CDR1 as SGHTA and CDR2 as FQGNSA. The CDR3 consists of 17 residues. The trim removed 3 bases at V and 5 bases at J, leaving 7 bases unmatched.

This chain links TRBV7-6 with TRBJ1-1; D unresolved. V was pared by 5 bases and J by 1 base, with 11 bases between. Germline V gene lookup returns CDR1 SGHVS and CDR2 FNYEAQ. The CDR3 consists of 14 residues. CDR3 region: CASSRTVGNTEAFF. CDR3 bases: TGTGCCAGCAGCCGCACGGTGGGGAACACTGAAGCTTTCTTT.

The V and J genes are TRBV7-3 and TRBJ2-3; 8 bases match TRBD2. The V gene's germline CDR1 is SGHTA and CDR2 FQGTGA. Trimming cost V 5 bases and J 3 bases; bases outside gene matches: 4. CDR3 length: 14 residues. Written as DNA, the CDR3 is TGTGCCAGCAGCCCGGGACTAGATACAGATACGCAGTATTTT. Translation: CASSPGLDTDTQYF.

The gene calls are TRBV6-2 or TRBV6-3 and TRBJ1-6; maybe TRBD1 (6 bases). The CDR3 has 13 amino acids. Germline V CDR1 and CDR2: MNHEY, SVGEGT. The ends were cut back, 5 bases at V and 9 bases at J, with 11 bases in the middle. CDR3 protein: CASSPGGASPLHF. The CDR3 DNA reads TGTGCCAGCAGTCCCGGGGGGGCTTCACCCCTCCACTTT.